The present T cell receptor beta chain was sequenced within a study of blood T cells in healthy people across ages. RNA extraction gave at least 5 micrograms of total RNA per sample. This clonotype was seen only a few times. Its target is not known. Findings and limits, study-wide: Strong correlation was found linking TCR beta diversity to naive T cell percentage.

Then a second PCR, running roughly 7 to 11 cycles, was carried out with a sample-barcoded 5' primer and a J-beta primer mix. TCRdb re-analysed the 5' RACE reads in MiXCR, keeping a single row per CDR3 protein. Counted here are 600,000 to 850,000 distinct CDR3 sequences, around 25% occurring once; the ten biggest clones make up more than 8%. Trimming took 6 bases from V and 4 from J, leaving 15 bases between them. This CDR3 is 14 amino acids long. This sample was also put to use in a study of T cells of mothers and their children. From that second work: Each child gave about 3 million TCR beta CDR3 reads (each mother, over 8.5 million). It was related mother-child pairs that showed slightly higher overlap than unrelated pairs, without reaching significance.

The sequenced sample consisted of blood. The clonotype comes from a boy aged 10-17 years in good health. The chain employs TRBV12-3 or TRBV12-4 and TRBJ2-5; possible D gene TRBD1, 5 bases. CDR3 in DNA: TGTGCCAGCAGAGCGACCGAAAGGGGAGAGACCCAGTACTTC. The encoded protein is CASRATERGETQYF.